Only a few counts were recorded for the clone carrying this T cell receptor (beta chain). Its antigen is not identified. Trimming shortened V by 7 bases and J by 2 bases, and 15 bases separated the two germline ends. The CDR3 has 13 amino acids. CDR1 and CDR2 (germline): DFQATT, SNEGSKA (reference sequence). This specimen comes from a study of blood T cells in healthy people across ages. Findings and limits, study-wide: Whereas aged donors had fewer naive CD4+ cells, long-lived donors had more of them and higher diversity. Observed TCR beta diversity per million T cells went down as age went up. This fall followed a roughly linear course with age.

Combining a sample-barcoded 5' primer with a J-beta primer mix, a second PCR ran for roughly 7 to 11 cycles. MiXCR, applied by TCRdb to the 5' RACE reads, yields one record per CDR3 protein. The profile covers approximately 690,000 distinct CDR3 sequences, with 58% appearing a single time and about two fifths taken by the ten largest. The V gene is TRBV20-1, the J gene TRBJ2-7, with D possibly being TRBD1 (5 bases). The source material was blood. The receptor's source is a man aged 55 to 70 in good health. The CDR3 coding sequence is TGCAGTGGGGAAGGGCAGGGCACCTACGAGCAGTACTTC. Its protein is CSGEGQGTYEQYF.